These T cell receptor beta chains were read from a single sample in a study of control samples from healthy donors and cancer patients. Repertoires were generated with immunoSEQ multiplex PCR, while TCRdb's copy carries only in-frame clones and drops some. Seen here are 70,000 to 85,000 clones, 80% to 90% observed once, and the top ten hold 11%. Sequenced material: PBMCs. These receptors all come from a man between 60 and 75 years old with head and neck cancer. Each CDR3 is given with its conserved first and last residue. D genes are given only for firm matches. Size is omitted from some rows. Given values are once, few, many or a class for expanded clones.

clone_size j_call d_call v_call cdr3_aa cdr3_nt
few TRBJ2-5 TRBD2 TRBV6-1 CASSEFPGLAGGRETQYF TGTGCCAGCAGTGAATTCCCGGGACTAGCGGGAGGTAGGGAGACCCAGTACTTC
few TRBJ2-2 TRBD2 TRBV6-2/TRBV6-3 CASSYSITWTSGIGELFF TGTGCCAGCAGTTACTCGATAACCTGGACTAGCGGGATCGGGGAGCTGTTTTTT
few TRBJ2-7 TRBD1 TRBV29-1 CSVEGDRAYEQYF TGCAGCGTTGAAGGTGACAGGGCCTACGAGCAGTACTTC
once TRBJ2-5 NA TRBV5-1 CASSPQPQETQYF TGCGCCAGCAGCCCCCAGCCTCAAGAGACCCAGTACTTC
NA TRBJ2-3 NA TRBV2 CASSAFTDTQYF TGTGCCAGCTCTGCGTTCACAGATACGCAGTATTTT
NA TRBJ2-5 NA TRBV10-3 CAISEGFRGGGETQYF TGTGCCATCAGTGAGGGTTTCAGGGGAGGAGGGGAGACCCAGTACTTC
NA TRBJ2-1 TRBD1 TRBV18 CASSEGQGPYNEQFF TGTGCCAGCTCAGAAGGACAGGGCCCCTACAATGAGCAGTTCTTC
NA TRBJ2-1 NA TRBV5-1 CASSFREPYNEQFF TGCGCCAGCAGCTTTCGGGAACCCTACAATGAGCAGTTCTTC
once TRBJ1-5 NA TRBV6-5 CASRATNSNQPQHF TGTGCCAGCAGGGCCACCAATAGCAATCAGCCCCAGCATTTT
NA TRBJ2-4 NA TRBV19 CASSLRTDRWVAKNIQYF TGTGCCAGTAGTCTGAGGACCGACCGGTGGGTAGCCAAAAACATTCAGTACTTC
NA TRBJ1-2 TRBD1 TRBV2 CAGGTGPTYGYTF TGTGCCGGGGGGACAGGTCCAACCTATGGCTACACCTTC
few TRBJ1-2 NA TRBV29-1 CSVERSGGSYGYTF TGCAGCGTTGAAAGATCCGGAGGTTCCTATGGCTACACCTTC
NA TRBJ1-1 NA TRBV27 CASSLSPPLLTEAFF TGTGCCAGCAGTTTATCGCCGCCCCTTCTCACTGAAGCTTTCTTT
NA TRBJ2-5 TRBD1 TRBV9 CASSPMTGRETQYF TGTGCCAGCAGCCCGATGACAGGGAGAGAGACCCAGTACTTC
NA TRBJ1-4 TRBD1 TRBV15 CATSRDRGNEKLFF TGTGCCACCAGCCGGGACAGGGGGAATGAAAAACTGTTTTTT
NA TRBJ1-4 NA TRBV2 CASSVDTREKLFF TGTGCCAGCAGTGTCGACACACGGGAAAAACTGTTTTTT
NA TRBJ2-7 TRBD2 TRBV7-8 CASSWTSGSKYEQYF TGTGCCAGCAGCTGGACTAGCGGGAGCAAGTACGAGCAGTACTTC
NA TRBJ2-3 NA TRBV7-8 CASTAVTDTQYF TGTGCCAGCACAGCGGTCACAGATACGCAGTATTTT